This entry lists 24 T cell receptor beta chains sequenced from one sample in a study of blood T cell repertoires in COVID-19. Using immunoSEQ multiplex PCR, the repertoire was profiled, and TCRdb retains in-frame clones only, with some absent. The sample includes 150,000 to 200,000 clones, around 80% of them seen just once. Sequencing input: PBMCs or T cells enriched from blood (not recorded which). The source of these receptors is a woman between 50 and 59 years old who had recovered from COVID-19.

The chain links TRBV21-1 to TRBJ2-7; the table's D call TRBD1 went unverified against the DNA. TRBV21-1 is a pseudogene segment. This CDR3 is 17 amino acids long. CDR3 in amino acids: CASSKANKGQTDVEQYF. CDR3 bases: TGTGCCAGCAGCAAAGCCAATAAGGGACAGACGGACGTCGAGCAGTACTTC.

This chain joins TRBV7-2 and TRBJ2-1; D possibly corresponds to TRBD1 (6 bases). Deletions cut 1 base from V and 6 bases from J, with 10 bases between. Per the germline V gene, CDR1 is SGHTA and CDR2 is FQGNSA. The CDR3 sequence is 14 residues long. In nucleotides, the CDR3 is TGTGCCAGCAGCTTAGAGGTCAGGGGCAATGAGCAGTTCTTC. Amino acid sequence: CASSLEVRGNEQFF.

The CDR3 DNA reads TGTGCCAGCAGCTTAGCGGTCCCCCCACCAGCCTACGAGCAGTACTTC. Translating gives CASSLAVPPPAYEQYF. V and J are TRBV7-6 and TRBJ2-7; the D is unclear. The V gene lost 0 bases and the J gene lost 2 bases, with 14 bases spanning the gap. This CDR3 contains 16 residues. Germline CDR1 and CDR2: SGHVS and FNYEAQ.

The gene calls are TRBV28 and TRBJ2-1; TRBD2 might be the D (6 bases). The CDR3 length is 16 residues. Germline loops: CDR1 MDHEN, CDR2 SYDVKM. V lost 5 bases and J 5 bases, leaving 19 bases between the germline ends. DNA of the CDR3: TGTGCCAGCAGTGCTTCGGGACTCTCATCAAACAATGAGCAGTTCTTC. Its translation is CASSASGLSSNNEQFF.

V and J are TRBV3-1 (or the pseudogene TRBV3-2) and TRBJ2-7; TRBD2 matches 7 bases. The CDR3 sequence is 17 residues long. Germline V lookup: CDR1 LGHDT, CDR2 YNNKEL (reference sequence). With 0 bases clipped from V and 0 bases from J, the junction kept 8 bases outside the gene matches. The CDR3 sequence: CASSQDPSGLFSYEQYF. DNA for the CDR3: TGTGCCAGCAGCCAAGATCCTAGCGGCCTCTTCTCCTACGAGCAGTACTTC.

This clone was detected a few times. This chain links TRBV7-3 with TRBJ2-1; 10 nucleotides match TRBD2. The V segment lost 5 bases and the J segment 7 bases; nucleotides outside the gene matches: 11. This CDR3 has 16 amino acids. The germline CDR1 and CDR2 sequences are SGHTA and FQGTGA. CDR3 protein: CASSKRSSGSVNEQFF. CDR3 in DNA: TGTGCCAGCAGCAAAAGGTCTAGCGGGAGCGTGAATGAGCAGTTCTTC.

The rearrangement links TRBV18 to TRBJ2-7; D call uncertain. The CDR3 is 13 residues long. The germline V gene has CDR1 KGHSH and CDR2 LQKENI. The V and J ends lost 3 bases and 3 bases respectively, with 9 bases between them. CDR3 coding DNA: TGTGCCAGCTCACCGTTCTTCAGCTACGAGCAGTACTTC. This codes for CASSPFFSYEQYF. The full variable domain, completed using reference TRBV18 and TRBJ2-7, is NAGVMQNPRHLVRRRGQEARLRCSPMKGHSHVYWYRQLPEEGLKFMVYLQKENIIDESGMPKERFSAEFPKEGPSILRIQQVVRGDSAAYFCASSPFFSYEQYFGPGTRLTVT.

The chain carries TRBV23-1 and TRBJ1-3; 9 nucleotides align to TRBD1. TRBV23-1 counts as an open reading frame of uncertain function. CDR3 length equals 15 residues. The trim removed 6 bases at V and 2 bases at J, leaving 5 bases unmatched. The CDR3, as DNA: TGCGCCAGCAGCCCAACAGGGGGCCCTGGAAACACCATATATTTT. This codes for CASSPTGGPGNTIYF.

This rearrangement joins TRBV28 to TRBJ1-5, with 10 bases lining up with TRBD1. CDR3 length: 13 amino acids. In germline, CDR1 is MDHEN, CDR2 SYDVKM. V dropped 8 bases and J dropped 10; count of bases not matched to a gene: 8. This CDR3 is CASLGQGGDPQHF. The CDR3 coding sequence is TGTGCCAGCCTCGGACAGGGGGGGGATCCCCAGCATTTT.

V is TRBV5-5 and J is TRBJ2-1, with TRBD2 matching 12 bases. The CDR3 length is 16 residues. Germline values: CDR1 SGHKS, CDR2 YYEKEE (reference sequence). Trimming at V came to 2 bases and at J to 2 bases, leaving 2 bases not matched to a gene. CDR3 sequence: CASSFLAGGPYNEQFF. CDR3 coding DNA: TGTGCCAGCAGCTTTCTAGCGGGGGGGCCCTACAATGAGCAGTTCTTC.

This chain joins TRBV29-1 and TRBJ1-5; tentatively, D is TRBD1 (6 bases). V lost 6 bases to trimming and J lost 3 bases, with 12 bases between them. CDR1 SQVTM and CDR2 ANQGSEA come from the germline V gene. CDR3 length equals 13 residues. Written as DNA, the CDR3 is TGCAGCGTCCGTACAGGGAACAATCAGCCCCAGCATTTT. It encodes CSVRTGNNQPQHF.

V and J are TRBV5-1 and TRBJ2-5, with unresolved D. The CDR3 sequence is 15 residues long. V gave up 0 bases and J gave up 1 base, with 10 bases separating them. Germline V gives CDR1 SGHRS, CDR2 YFSETQ. In nucleotides, the CDR3 is TGCGCCAGCAGCTTGGAAGCAGGCACCCAAGAGACCCAGTACTTC. It codes for CASSLEAGTQETQYF.

In its sample, this clone was seen many times. J is TRBJ1-2 and V is TRBV6-5; weak D call: TRBD1 (5 bases). Germline CDR1 reads MNHEY; CDR2 reads SVGAGI. V was pared by 6 bases and J by 1 base, with 12 bases between. The CDR3 is 14 residues long. CDR3 protein: CASSQDSRNYGYTF. CDR3 sequence (DNA): TGTGCCAGCAGCCAAGACAGCCGTAACTATGGCTACACCTTC.

This chain links TRBV6-5 with TRBJ2-1; the D is unclear. The CDR3 runs 12 residues. Looked up from germline, CDR1 is MNHEY and CDR2 is SVGAGI. Trimming removed 8 bases at V and 0 bases at J, with 5 bases between. The DNA of the CDR3 is TGTGCCAGCGGGCCCTCCTACAATGAGCAGTTCTTC. This gives the protein CASGPSYNEQFF.

The V and J genes are TRBV7-8 and TRBJ2-2, with 10 bases matching TRBD2. Trimming at V came to 5 bases and at J to 7 bases, leaving 7 bases not matched to a gene. The germline V gene encodes CDR1 SGHVS and CDR2 FQNEAQ. This CDR3 is 15 amino acids long. For the CDR3, the DNA is TGTGCCAGCAGCCGTAGCGGGGGGAGCAACGGGGAGCTGTTTTTT. This encodes CASSRSGGSNGELFF.

The gene calls are TRBV28 and TRBJ2-2; 9 nucleotides align to TRBD2. This CDR3 spans 15 amino acids. Trimming took 4 bases from V and 6 from J; bases not matched to a gene: 6. Germline CDR1 is MDHEN and CDR2 is SYDVKM. CDR3 loop: CASSWGLAGAGELFF. CDR3 nucleotide sequence: TGTGCCAGCAGTTGGGGACTAGCCGGGGCCGGGGAGCTGTTTTTT.

The chain uses TRBV3-1 (or the pseudogene TRBV3-2) and TRBJ1-3; D possibly corresponds to TRBD1 (5 bases). The V end was cut by 5 bases, the J end by 4 bases, with 18 bases between. Germline V lookup: CDR1 LGHDT, CDR2 YNNKEL (reference sequence). This CDR3 has 16 residues. CDR3: CASSSSPGTWGNTIYF. The CDR3 nucleotides are TGTGCCAGCAGCTCAAGTCCGGGGACTTGGGGAAACACCATATATTTT.

This clone has more than one count but fewer than ten. V gene TRBV27 combines with J gene TRBJ1-4; the D gene is possibly TRBD1 (6 bases). V was trimmed by 3 bases and J by 14 bases, leaving 16 bases between them. CDR3 length equals 13 residues. Germline CDR1 MNHEY, CDR2 SMNVEV (reference sequence). The CDR3 reads CASSLVYGQILFF. CDR3 coding DNA: TGTGCCAGCAGTTTGGTGTACGGACAGATTCTGTTTTTT.

The chain couples TRBV7-2 to TRBJ2-3; TRBD2 aligns across 7 bases. Losses at the gene ends were 0 bases for V and 4 bases for J; bases not matched to a gene: 7. The germline V gene encodes CDR1 SGHTA and CDR2 FQGNSA. This CDR3 has 16 amino acids. CDR3 loop: CASSLASGLIPDTQYF. Written as DNA, the CDR3 is TGTGCCAGCAGCTTAGCTAGCGGGTTGATCCCAGATACGCAGTATTTT.

The gene calls are TRBV7-9 and TRBJ2-5; the D gene is possibly TRBD1 (5 bases). Germline V lookup: CDR1 SEHNR, CDR2 FQNEAQ (reference sequence). Trimming cost V 5 bases and J 1 base, with 17 bases left between them. The CDR3 is 16 residues long. This chain's CDR3 is CASSPRFMTAQETQYF. CDR3 DNA: TGTGCCAGCAGCCCTAGATTCATGACAGCCCAAGAGACCCAGTACTTC.

Here the CDR3 reads CSVALASGELFF. In DNA form, the CDR3 reads TGCAGCGTCGCCCTAGCCTCCGGGGAGCTGTTTTTT. The gene calls are TRBV29-1 and TRBJ2-2; perhaps TRBD2 as D (5 bases). V lost 6 bases to trimming and J lost 6 bases, with 11 bases between them. The germline CDR1 and CDR2 sequences are SQVTM and ANQGSEA. CDR3 size: 12 residues.

The chain has TRBV7-9 and TRBJ1-2; maybe TRBD1 (6 bases). Germline V lookup: CDR1 SEHNR, CDR2 FQNEAQ (reference sequence). V dropped 2 bases and J dropped 4 bases, with 8 bases sitting between them. The CDR3 has 13 residues. The CDR3 DNA reads as TGTGCCAGCAGCTTACAGGGGATCTATGGCTACACCTTC. It is translated as CASSLQGIYGYTF. The whole variable domain, remainder taken from reference TRBV7-9 and TRBJ1-2, is DTGVSQNPRHKITKRGQNVTFRCDPISEHNRLYWYRQTLGQGPEFLTYFQNEAQLEKSRLLSDRFSAERPKGSFSTLEIQRTEQGDSAMYLCASSLQGIYGYTFGSGTRLTVV.

V usage is TRBV20-1 and J usage is TRBJ1-2, with D possibly being TRBD1 (5 bases). Per the germline V gene, CDR1 is DFQATT and CDR2 is SNEGSKA (reference sequence). Trimming stripped 3 bases from V and 6 bases from J, with 17 bases between. This CDR3 is built from 14 residues. The CDR3 loop reads CSASMAGRTNGYTF. CDR3 bases: TGCAGTGCTAGTATGGCTGGCAGGACAAATGGCTACACCTTC.

The J gene is TRBJ2-7, the V gene TRBV15; D unresolved. This CDR3 region has 14 residues. Germline assignment: CDR1 LNHNV and CDR2 YYDKDF (reference sequence). V was shortened by 0 bases and J by 5 bases, with 11 bases between the two germline ends. The CDR3 loop is CATSRERFWDEQYF. CDR3 coding DNA: TGTGCCACCAGCAGAGAGCGGTTTTGGGACGAGCAGTACTTC.